The 28 T cell receptor beta chains below come from one sample, sequenced in a study of shared clonotypes between healthy human individuals (dated by TCRdb to 2020 to 2021). To prepare the library, the immunoSEQ multiplex PCR assay was applied. TCRdb re-hosts the immuneACCESS table, in-frame sequences only. Its copies lack some clones; in the studies checked, an unresolved V gene accounts for under half of them, and the cause for the rest is not known. The sample table contains about 520,000 clones; only one count was recorded for over 70% of them. The biggest ten clones account for about 12% of the sample. Sequenced sample: PBMCs. The receptors come from a woman aged 35 to 49 in good health. Some clones in this sample may be carry-over from other donors' samples.

The V gene is TRBV30, the J gene TRBJ2-1, with 9 bases matching TRBD2. V lost 2 bases, J lost 2 bases, and 7 bases stayed unmatched. Germline V gene data show CDR1 as GTSNPN and CDR2 as SVGIG (reference sequence). This CDR3 is 16 amino acids long. DNA for the CDR3: TGTGCCTGGAGTCCGGCGGGAGGGGGGCCCTACAATGAGCAGTTCTTC. Amino acid sequence: CAWSPAGGGPYNEQFF.

This chain uses TRBV2 with TRBJ1-5; tentative D call: TRBD1 (6 bases). Per germline, CDR1 SNHLY and CDR2 FYNNEI. The CDR3 covers 15 residues. Trimming removed 7 bases at V and 3 bases at J, with 16 bases between. For the CDR3, the DNA is TGTGCCAGCACCTTAACGGGGGGGCTCAATCAGCCCCAGCATTTT. Amino acid sequence: CASTLTGGLNQPQHF.

V and J are TRBV5-6 and TRBJ1-2; weak D call: TRBD1 (5 bases). With 7 bases removed from V and 1 base from J, the gap between germline ends came to 17 bases. Germline V CDR1 and CDR2: SGHDT, YYEEEE. This CDR3 spans 15 amino acids. CDR3 sequence: CASLGRVRINYGYTF. DNA of the CDR3: TGTGCCAGCCTGGGACGGGTGCGGATTAACTATGGCTACACCTTC.

The chain links TRBV7-9 to TRBJ2-1, with 12 bases matching TRBD2. Unmatched junction bases numbered 7, after V lost 2 bases and J lost 5 bases. Germline assignment: CDR1 SEHNR and CDR2 FQNEAQ (reference sequence). CDR3 length: 17 residues. The CDR3 sequence: CASSLPSGRAKDNEQFF. The CDR3 nucleotides are TGTGCCAGCAGCTTACCTAGCGGGAGGGCCAAGGACAATGAGCAGTTCTTC.

About this clone itself: A far larger clone is only one base removed, so a read error is likely. This chain uses TRBV7-2 with TRBJ1-1; D is uncertain. Trimming stripped 0 bases from V and 5 bases from J, with 13 bases between. This CDR3 is built from 15 residues. Germline CDR1 reads SGHTA; CDR2 reads FQGNSA. In DNA, the CDR3 is TGTGCCAGCAGCTTAGCTTCCAGGTGTTGGACTGAAGCTTTCTTT. Translation: CASSLASRCWTEAFF. Full variable domain (missing parts from reference TRBV7-2 and TRBJ1-1): GAGVSQSPSNKVTEKGKDVELRCDPISGHTALYWYRQSLGQGLEFLIYFQGNSAPDKSGLPSDRFSAERTGGSVSTLTIQRTQQEDSAVYLCASSLASRCWTEAFFGQGTRLTVV.

V is TRBV5-4 and J is TRBJ2-3, with D hard to call. Per the germline V gene, CDR1 is SGHNT and CDR2 is YYREEE (reference sequence). The CDR3 totals 12 residues. V was clipped by 4 bases and J by 0 bases, with 3 bases between them. CDR3 loop: CASSSSTDTQYF. CDR3 in DNA: TGTGCCAGCAGCAGTAGCACAGATACGCAGTATTTT.

Concerning this clone itself: A read error may produce the germline difference seen at one junction end. The chain uses TRBV28 and TRBJ2-1; 9 positions match TRBD2. The CDR3 contains 14 residues. Germline CDR1 reads MDHEN; CDR2 reads SYDVKM. The CDR3 nucleotides are TGTGCCATCAGTGCGGGAGGGACCTACAATGAGCAGTTCTTC. This translates into CAISAGGTYNEQFF.

V gene TRBV30 combines with J gene TRBJ2-5, with D unclear. CDR3 length: 14 residues. CDR1 GTSNPN and CDR2 SVGIG come from the germline V gene (reference sequence). Trimming took 4 bases from V and 4 from J, leaving 16 bases between them. The CDR3 region has the DNA TGTGCCTGGATGCCCACCCCCCCCGGAGAGACCCAGTACTTC. Protein: CAWMPTPPGETQYF.

The rearrangement links TRBV11-3 to TRBJ2-1; no clear D. The CDR3 sequence is 15 residues long. Per germline, CDR1 SGHNT and CDR2 YENEEA. Trimming removed 1 base at V and 5 bases at J, with 12 bases between. The CDR3 sequence: CASSLGLGRNNEQFF. The CDR3 DNA sequence: TGTGCCAGCAGCTTAGGGCTGGGCCGAAACAATGAGCAGTTCTTC.

Points on this clone: A far more abundant clone sits one base away, making this likely a read error. The same CDR3 can be traced to other DNA sequences in this sample. This chain connects TRBV5-4 to TRBJ1-1; the match to TRBD1 covers 11 bases. The CDR3 length is 14 residues. Germline V lookup: CDR1 SGHNT, CDR2 YYREEE (reference sequence). CDR3 nucleotides: TGTGCAAGCAGCTTCGGGACAGGGGGCACTGAAGCTTTCTTT. Its protein is CASSFGTGGTEAFF.

This clone was detected once. The junction shows a germline mismatch at one end, possibly a read error. V gene TRBV11-3 combines with J gene TRBJ2-3, with D tentatively TRBD1 (7 bases). Looked up from germline, CDR1 is SGHNT and CDR2 is YENEEA. This CDR3 comprises 16 residues. This CDR3 is CASSRGQEGTTDTQYF. As DNA, the CDR3 is TGTGCCAGCAGCCGAGGACAGGAGGGAACCACAGATACGCAATATTTT. The full variable domain, its missing parts supplied by reference TRBV11-3 and TRBJ2-3, is EAGVVQSPRYKIIEKKQPVAFWCNPISGHNTLYWYLQNLGQGPELLIRYENEEAVDDSQLPKDRFSAERLKGVDSTLKIQPAELGDSAVYLCASSRGQEGTTDTQYFGPGTRLTVL.

The V call is TRBV9, the J call TRBJ2-7; 11 bases fit TRBD2. The germline V gene has CDR1 SGDLS and CDR2 YYNGEE. This CDR3 has 16 amino acids. V shed 4 bases, J shed 0 bases, and the junction held 6 bases outside the gene matches. The CDR3 region has the DNA TGTGCCAGCAGCTCAGAAGGGACTAGCGGCTCCTACGAGCAGTACTTC. Translating gives CASSSEGTSGSYEQYF.

The chain is built from TRBV30 and TRBJ1-5, with 8 bases fitting TRBD1. The germline CDR1 and CDR2 sequences are GTSNPN and SVGIG (reference sequence). The CDR3 runs to 14 residues. J was trimmed by 6 bases and V by 2 bases; bases with no gene match: 6. The CDR3 loop is CAWSPGGAGQPQHF. The CDR3, as DNA: TGTGCCTGGAGTCCAGGGGGCGCAGGTCAGCCCCAGCATTTT.

The chain uses TRBV27 and TRBJ2-7, with D tentatively TRBD2 (6 bases). V lost 8 bases and J 5 bases, leaving 13 bases between the germline ends. The CDR3 covers 12 residues. CDR1 and CDR2 from the germline V gene are MNHEY and SMNVEV (reference sequence). CDR3 coding DNA: TGTGCCAGCTGGGACTCCTTACACGAGCAGTACTTC. Protein: CASWDSLHEQYF.

Details on this clone: With a far larger clone one base away, a read error is the likely cause. This chain joins TRBV6-5 and TRBJ1-1, with a tentative D call TRBD1 (6 bases). V lost 7 bases and J lost 5, with 17 bases in between. The CDR3 has 14 residues. Germline V gene lookup returns CDR1 MNHEY and CDR2 SVGAGI. This chain's CDR3 is CASTSRGAATEAFF. In DNA, the CDR3 is TGTGCCAGCACCTCGAGGGGGGCGGCGACTGAAGCTTTCTTT.

The V gene is TRBV21-1, the J gene TRBJ1-5; the D call in the table, TRBD1, was not verified against the DNA. TRBV21-1 is given as a pseudogene. CDR3 length: 16 amino acids. The CDR3 sequence: CASGRTGSLRNQPQHF. The CDR3 bases are TGTGCCAGCGGTCGGACAGGGTCTTTAAGGAATCAGCCCCAGCATTTT.

As for this clone: Only one base separates this from a far larger clonotype, so it likely reflects a read error. The gene calls are TRBV27 and TRBJ2-7; D perhaps matches TRBD2 (6 bases). The CDR3 totals 13 residues. Germline assignment: CDR1 MNHEY and CDR2 SMNVEV (reference sequence). The V gene lost 10 bases and the J gene lost 8 bases, with 21 bases spanning the gap. CDR3 region: CATGIGGSLKQYF. Here the CDR3 DNA reads TGTGCCACAGGGATTGGGGGGTCTCTCAAGCAGTACTTC.

V usage is TRBV5-6 and J usage is TRBJ1-1; weak D call: TRBD1 (5 bases). V lost 4 bases and J lost 1, with 14 bases in between. This CDR3 spans 15 amino acids. The germline gives CDR1 SGHDT, CDR2 YYEEEE. The DNA of the CDR3 is TGTGCCAGCAGCCCGGGGGTGGCCTGGAACACTGAAGCTTTCTTT. Translation: CASSPGVAWNTEAFF.

The chain has TRBV28 and TRBJ2-1; the D is unclear. The CDR3 loop spans 15 amino acids. CDR1 is MDHEN and CDR2 is SYDVKM in the germline V gene. Trimming pared 2 bases from V and 3 bases from J, leaving 11 bases between. CDR3 protein: CASSLVDPVYNEQFF. The CDR3 nucleotides read TGTGCCAGCAGTTTAGTAGACCCAGTCTACAATGAGCAGTTCTTC.

The rearrangement joins TRBV4-1 to TRBJ1-2; 10 bases are a match to TRBD1. CDR1 and CDR2 from the germline V gene are MGHRA and YSYEKL. J was trimmed by 7 bases and V by 1 base; bases with no gene match: 3. The length of the CDR3 is 14 residues. The chain's CDR3 is CASSQGTGGGGYTF. The CDR3 nucleotides are TGCGCCAGCAGCCAAGGGACAGGGGGTGGTGGCTACACCTTC.

This clone turned up a few times. The chain recombines TRBV5-4 with TRBJ2-1, with 12 bases identical to TRBD2. Trimming at V came to 4 bases and at J to 3 bases, leaving 2 bases not matched to a gene. Per the germline V gene, CDR1 is SGHNT and CDR2 is YYREEE (reference sequence). The CDR3 runs to 15 residues. The CDR3 spells CASSGGLAGYNEQFF. In DNA, the CDR3 is TGTGCCAGCAGCGGGGGACTAGCGGGCTACAATGAGCAGTTCTTC.

J is TRBJ1-1 and V is TRBV9, with a tentative D call TRBD1 (5 bases). Germline CDR1 is SGDLS and CDR2 is YYNGEE. This CDR3 is built from 14 residues. Trimming cost V 7 bases and J 6 bases, with 19 bases left between them. The CDR3, as DNA: TGTGCCAGCTCCTCCCAAGGGGTCGTAGCTGAAGCTTTCTTT. Its protein product is CASSSQGVVAEAFF.

This chain uses TRBV6-1 with TRBJ1-5; D may be TRBD1 (5 bases). From germline, CDR1 is MNHNS and CDR2 SASEGT. The germline V and J ends were trimmed by 7 bases and 6 bases, with 19 bases remaining between them. The length of the CDR3 is 15 residues. Here the CDR3 reads CASTGQGTGSQPQHF. The CDR3 nucleotides are TGTGCCAGCACGGGCCAGGGCACAGGCAGTCAGCCCCAGCATTTT.

As to this clone: This likely reflects a read error, since a far larger clone is one base away. J is TRBJ2-7 and V is TRBV7-9; the match to TRBD1 covers 12 bases. Per germline, CDR1 SEHNR and CDR2 FQNEAQ (reference sequence). After removal of 8 bases from V and 2 bases from J, the junction contained 7 bases not matched to a gene. This CDR3 has 15 amino acids. This CDR3 is CASGPGQGAPYEQYF. CDR3 nucleotide sequence: TGTGCCAGCGGCCCGGGACAGGGGGCCCCCTACGAGCAGTACTTC.

This clone was seen repeatedly, ten times or more. Other DNA variants within this sample encode the same CDR3. The V and J genes are TRBV19 and TRBJ1-1, with a possible D match to TRBD1 (6 bases). The germline V gene has CDR1 LNHDA and CDR2 SQIVND (reference sequence). This CDR3 has 14 amino acids. V lost 2 bases, J lost 3 bases, and 10 bases lay in between. The CDR3 DNA follows: TGTGCCAGTAGTATAAGAGGGGGGGACACTGAAGCTTTCTTT. This encodes CASSIRGGDTEAFF.

The chain links TRBV7-9 to TRBJ1-4; D ambiguous. The CDR3 is 13 amino acids. Germline CDR1 is SEHNR and CDR2 is FQNEAQ (reference sequence). V dropped 5 bases and J dropped 14 bases, with 18 bases sitting between them. The CDR3 bases are TGTGCCAGCAGCGGAACGTCTGCGGCAGTGCTGTTTTTT. It is translated as CASSGTSAAVLFF.

V usage is TRBV7-2 and J usage is TRBJ2-1, with D hard to call. Germline lookup yields CDR1 SGHTA and CDR2 FQGNSA. CDR3 length: 13 amino acids. The ends were cut back, 1 base at V and 10 bases at J, with 11 bases in the middle. Here the CDR3 reads CASSLVGSHEQFF. CDR3 nucleotide sequence: TGTGCCAGCAGCTTAGTCGGCTCGCACGAGCAGTTCTTC.

The sample holds many counts of this clone. V and J are TRBV4-1 and TRBJ2-1; D may be TRBD2 (6 bases). This CDR3 comprises 15 residues. V shed 1 base and J shed 9 bases, with 16 bases lying between them. Germline V gene lookup returns CDR1 MGHRA and CDR2 YSYEKL. The CDR3 DNA reads TGCGCCAGCAGCCAAGGTGTCTGGGGAGCGGGTGAGCAGTTCTTC. This gives the protein CASSQGVWGAGEQFF.